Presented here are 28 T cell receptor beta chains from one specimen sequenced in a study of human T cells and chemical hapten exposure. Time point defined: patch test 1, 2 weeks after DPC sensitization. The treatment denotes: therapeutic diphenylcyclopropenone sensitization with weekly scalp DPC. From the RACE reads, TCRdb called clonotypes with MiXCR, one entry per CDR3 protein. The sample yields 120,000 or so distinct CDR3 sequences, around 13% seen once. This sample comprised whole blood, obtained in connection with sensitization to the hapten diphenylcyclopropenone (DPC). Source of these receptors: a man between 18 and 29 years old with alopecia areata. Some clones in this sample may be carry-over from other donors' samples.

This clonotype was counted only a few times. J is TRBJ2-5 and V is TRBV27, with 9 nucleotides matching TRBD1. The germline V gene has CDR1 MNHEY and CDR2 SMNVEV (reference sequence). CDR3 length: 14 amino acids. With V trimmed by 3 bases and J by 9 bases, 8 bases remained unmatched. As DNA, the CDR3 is TGTGCCAGCAGTTTCAACAGGGGGCTGGAGGCCCAGTACTTC. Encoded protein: CASSFNRGLEAQYF.

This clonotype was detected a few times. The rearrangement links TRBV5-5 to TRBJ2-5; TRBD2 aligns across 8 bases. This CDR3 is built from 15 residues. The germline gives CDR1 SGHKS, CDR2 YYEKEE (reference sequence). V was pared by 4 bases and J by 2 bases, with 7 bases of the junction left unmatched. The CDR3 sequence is CASSMLAGRQETQYF. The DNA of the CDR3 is TGTGCCAGCAGCATGTTAGCGGGGCGGCAAGAGACCCAGTACTTC.

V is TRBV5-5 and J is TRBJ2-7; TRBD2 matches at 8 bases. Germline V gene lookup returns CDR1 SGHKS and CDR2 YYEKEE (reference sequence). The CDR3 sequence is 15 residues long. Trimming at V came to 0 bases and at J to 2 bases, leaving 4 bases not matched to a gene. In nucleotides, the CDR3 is TGTGCCAGCAGCTTGGCGGGGGGGCTGACCTACGAGCAGTACTTC. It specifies CASSLAGGLTYEQYF.

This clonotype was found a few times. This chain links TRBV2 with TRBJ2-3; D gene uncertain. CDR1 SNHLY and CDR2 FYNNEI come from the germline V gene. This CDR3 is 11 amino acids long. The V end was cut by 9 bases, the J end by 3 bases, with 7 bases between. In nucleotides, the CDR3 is TGTGCCAGTTCTCCAACAGATACGCAGTATTTT. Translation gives CASSPTDTQYF.

Here the CDR3 DNA reads TGTGCCAGCAGTCCGCTCGGACAGTTTAGCTACGAGCAGTACTTC. Translating gives CASSPLGQFSYEQYF. V usage is TRBV6-2 or TRBV6-3 and J usage is TRBJ2-7, with a tentative D call TRBD1 (6 bases). Trimming shortened V by 5 bases and J by 3 bases, and 17 bases separated the two germline ends. The CDR3 is 15 residues long. CDR1 and CDR2 (germline): MNHEY, SVGEGT.

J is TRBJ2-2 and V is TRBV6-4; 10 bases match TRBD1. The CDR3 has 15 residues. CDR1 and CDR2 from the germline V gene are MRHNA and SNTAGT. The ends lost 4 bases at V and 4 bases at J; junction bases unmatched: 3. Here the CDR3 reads CASSARDRGTGELFF. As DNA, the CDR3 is TGTGCCAGCAGTGCTCGGGACAGGGGCACCGGGGAGCTGTTTTTT.

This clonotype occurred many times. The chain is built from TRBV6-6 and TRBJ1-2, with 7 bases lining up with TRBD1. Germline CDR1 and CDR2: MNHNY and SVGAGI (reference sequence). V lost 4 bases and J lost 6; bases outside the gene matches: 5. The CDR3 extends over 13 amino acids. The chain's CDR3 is CASSSGQRDGYTF. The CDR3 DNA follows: TGTGCCAGCAGTTCGGGACAGAGGGATGGCTACACCTTC.

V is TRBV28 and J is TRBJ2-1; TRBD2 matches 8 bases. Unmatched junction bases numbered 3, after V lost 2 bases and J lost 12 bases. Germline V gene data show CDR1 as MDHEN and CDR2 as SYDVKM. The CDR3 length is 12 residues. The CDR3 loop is CASSLQTSVQFF. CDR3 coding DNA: TGTGCCAGCAGTTTACAGACTAGCGTGCAGTTCTTC.

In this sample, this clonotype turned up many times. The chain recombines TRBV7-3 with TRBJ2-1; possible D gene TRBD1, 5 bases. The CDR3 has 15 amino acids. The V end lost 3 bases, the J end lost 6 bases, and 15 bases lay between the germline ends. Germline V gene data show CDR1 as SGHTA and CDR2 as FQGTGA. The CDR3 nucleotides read TGTGCCAGCAGCTTTGACGCAGGGTTGAGCAATGAGCAGTTCTTC. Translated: CASSFDAGLSNEQFF.

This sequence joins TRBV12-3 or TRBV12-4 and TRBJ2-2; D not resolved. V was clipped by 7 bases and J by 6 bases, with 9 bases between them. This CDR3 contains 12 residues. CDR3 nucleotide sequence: TGTGCCAGCAAATCCGTGGCCGGGGAGCTGTTTTTT. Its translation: CASKSVAGELFF.

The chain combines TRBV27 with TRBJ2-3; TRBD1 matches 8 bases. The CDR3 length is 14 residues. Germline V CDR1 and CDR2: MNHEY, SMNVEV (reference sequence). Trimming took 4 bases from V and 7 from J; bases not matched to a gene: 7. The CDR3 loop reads CASSSWTGTYTQYF. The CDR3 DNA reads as TGTGCCAGCAGTTCCTGGACAGGGACGTATACGCAGTATTTT.

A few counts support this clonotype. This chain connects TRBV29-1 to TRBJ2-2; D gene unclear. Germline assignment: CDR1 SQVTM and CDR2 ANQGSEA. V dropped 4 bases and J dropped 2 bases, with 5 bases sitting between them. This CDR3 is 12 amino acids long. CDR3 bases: TGCAGCGTTGGTCCTAACACCGGGGAGCTGTTTTTT. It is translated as CSVGPNTGELFF.

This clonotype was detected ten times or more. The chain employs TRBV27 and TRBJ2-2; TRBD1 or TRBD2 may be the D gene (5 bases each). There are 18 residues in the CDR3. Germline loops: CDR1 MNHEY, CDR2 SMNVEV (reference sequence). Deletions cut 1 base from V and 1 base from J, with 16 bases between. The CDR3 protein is CASSLLGTGTGNTGELFF. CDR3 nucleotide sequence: TGTGCCAGCAGTTTATTGGGAACCGGGACGGGGAACACCGGGGAGCTGTTTTTT.

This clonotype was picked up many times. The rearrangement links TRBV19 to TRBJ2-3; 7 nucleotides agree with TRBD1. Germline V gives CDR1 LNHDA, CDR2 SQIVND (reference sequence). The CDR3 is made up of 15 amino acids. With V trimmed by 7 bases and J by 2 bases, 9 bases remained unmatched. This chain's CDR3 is CASTTSGQPTDTQYF. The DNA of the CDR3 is TGTGCCAGTACCACGTCGGGACAGCCCACAGATACGCAGTATTTT.

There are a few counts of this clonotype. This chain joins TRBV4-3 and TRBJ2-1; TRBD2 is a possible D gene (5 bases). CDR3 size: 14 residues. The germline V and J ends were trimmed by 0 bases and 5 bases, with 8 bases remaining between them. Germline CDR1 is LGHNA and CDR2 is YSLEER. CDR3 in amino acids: CASSQDTGDNEQFF. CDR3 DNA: TGCGCCAGCAGCCAAGATACCGGGGACAATGAGCAGTTCTTC.

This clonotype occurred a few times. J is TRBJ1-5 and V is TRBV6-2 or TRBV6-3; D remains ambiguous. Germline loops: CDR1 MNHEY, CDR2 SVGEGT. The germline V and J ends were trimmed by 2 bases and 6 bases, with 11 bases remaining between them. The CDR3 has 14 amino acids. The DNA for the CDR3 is TGTGCCAGCAGTTACGAGTCAAGTTTTCAGCCCCAGCATTTT. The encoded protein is CASSYESSFQPQHF.

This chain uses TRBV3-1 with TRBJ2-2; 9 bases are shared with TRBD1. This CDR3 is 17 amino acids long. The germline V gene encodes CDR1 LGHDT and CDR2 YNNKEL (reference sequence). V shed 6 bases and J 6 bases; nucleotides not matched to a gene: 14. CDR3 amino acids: CASSQTTGTGHSGELFF. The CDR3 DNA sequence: TGTGCCAGCAGTCAAACGACCGGGACAGGGCACTCCGGGGAGCTGTTTTTT.

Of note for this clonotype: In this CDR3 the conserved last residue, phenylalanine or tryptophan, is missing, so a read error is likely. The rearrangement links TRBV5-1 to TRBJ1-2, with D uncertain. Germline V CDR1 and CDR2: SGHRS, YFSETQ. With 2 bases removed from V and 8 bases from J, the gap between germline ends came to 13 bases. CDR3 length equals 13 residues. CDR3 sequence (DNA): TGCGCCAGCAGCTTAAGGGATCCCGACGGCTACACCCTC. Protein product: CASSLRDPDGYTL.

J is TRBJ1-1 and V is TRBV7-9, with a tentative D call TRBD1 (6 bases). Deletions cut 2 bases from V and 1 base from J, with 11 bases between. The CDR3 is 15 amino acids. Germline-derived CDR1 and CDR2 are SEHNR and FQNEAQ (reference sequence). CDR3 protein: CASSLIQGENTEAFF. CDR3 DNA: TGTGCCAGCAGCTTAATACAGGGTGAGAACACTGAAGCTTTCTTT.

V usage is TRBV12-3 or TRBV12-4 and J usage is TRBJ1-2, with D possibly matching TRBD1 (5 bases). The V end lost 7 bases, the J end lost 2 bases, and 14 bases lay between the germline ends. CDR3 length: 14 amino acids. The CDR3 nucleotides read TGTGCCAGCAAGGTGACAGCAACAAACTATGGCTACACCTTC. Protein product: CASKVTATNYGYTF.

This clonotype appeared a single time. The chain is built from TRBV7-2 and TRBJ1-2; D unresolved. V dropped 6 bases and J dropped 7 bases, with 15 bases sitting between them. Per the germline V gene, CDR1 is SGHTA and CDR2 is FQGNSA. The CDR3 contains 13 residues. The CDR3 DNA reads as TGTGCCAGCAGTATCCTATGGGGTCCTGGCTACACCTTC. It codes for CASSILWGPGYTF.

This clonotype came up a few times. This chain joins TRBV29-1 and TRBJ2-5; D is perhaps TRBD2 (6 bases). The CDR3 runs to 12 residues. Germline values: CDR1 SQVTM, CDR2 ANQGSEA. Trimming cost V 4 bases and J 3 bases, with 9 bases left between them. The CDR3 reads CSVGLAEETQYF. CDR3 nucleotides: TGCAGCGTTGGCTTAGCGGAAGAGACCCAGTACTTC.

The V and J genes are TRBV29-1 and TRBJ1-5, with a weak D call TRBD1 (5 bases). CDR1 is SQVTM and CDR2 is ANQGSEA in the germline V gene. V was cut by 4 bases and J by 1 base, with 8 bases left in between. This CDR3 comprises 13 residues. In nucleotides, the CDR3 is TGCAGCGTTGGCCAGGGAAGCAATCAGCCCCAGCATTTT. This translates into CSVGQGSNQPQHF.

The DNA of the CDR3 is TGCGCCAGCTCAGAAGGCGGGGTTGAAAACATTCAGTACTTC. Its translation is CASSEGGVENIQYF. The V gene is TRBV5-1, the J gene TRBJ2-4, with D maybe TRBD2 (6 bases). This CDR3 has 14 residues. CDR1 SGHRS and CDR2 YFSETQ come from the germline V gene. Trimming took off 7 bases at V and 5 bases at J, with 16 bases between the two ends.

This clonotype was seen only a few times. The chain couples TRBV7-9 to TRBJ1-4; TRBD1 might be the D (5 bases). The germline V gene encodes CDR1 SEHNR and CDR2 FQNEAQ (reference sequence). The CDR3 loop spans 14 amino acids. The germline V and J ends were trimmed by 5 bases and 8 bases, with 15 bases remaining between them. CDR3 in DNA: TGTGCCAGCAGCCCTAGCGGGGGGAGCGAAAAACTGTTTTTT. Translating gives CASSPSGGSEKLFF.

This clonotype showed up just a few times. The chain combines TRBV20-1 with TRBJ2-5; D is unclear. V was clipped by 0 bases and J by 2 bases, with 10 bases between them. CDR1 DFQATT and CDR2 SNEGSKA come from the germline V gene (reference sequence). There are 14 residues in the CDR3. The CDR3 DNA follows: TGCAGTGCTAGAGATGGCGGAGAACAAGAGACCCAGTACTTC. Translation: CSARDGGEQETQYF.

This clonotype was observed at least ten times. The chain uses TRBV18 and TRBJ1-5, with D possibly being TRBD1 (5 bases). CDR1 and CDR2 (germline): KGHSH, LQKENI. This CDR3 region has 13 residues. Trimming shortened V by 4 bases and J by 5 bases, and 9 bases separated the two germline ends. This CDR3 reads CASSLIRDQPQHF. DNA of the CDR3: TGTGCCAGCTCACTGATCAGGGATCAGCCCCAGCATTTT.

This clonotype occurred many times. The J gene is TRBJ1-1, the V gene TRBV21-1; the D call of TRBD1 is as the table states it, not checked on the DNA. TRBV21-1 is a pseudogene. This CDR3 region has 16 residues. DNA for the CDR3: TGTGCCAGCAGCAAAGAGATAAACAGGGCGGCCACTGAAGCTTTCTTT. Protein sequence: CASSKEINRAATEAFF.